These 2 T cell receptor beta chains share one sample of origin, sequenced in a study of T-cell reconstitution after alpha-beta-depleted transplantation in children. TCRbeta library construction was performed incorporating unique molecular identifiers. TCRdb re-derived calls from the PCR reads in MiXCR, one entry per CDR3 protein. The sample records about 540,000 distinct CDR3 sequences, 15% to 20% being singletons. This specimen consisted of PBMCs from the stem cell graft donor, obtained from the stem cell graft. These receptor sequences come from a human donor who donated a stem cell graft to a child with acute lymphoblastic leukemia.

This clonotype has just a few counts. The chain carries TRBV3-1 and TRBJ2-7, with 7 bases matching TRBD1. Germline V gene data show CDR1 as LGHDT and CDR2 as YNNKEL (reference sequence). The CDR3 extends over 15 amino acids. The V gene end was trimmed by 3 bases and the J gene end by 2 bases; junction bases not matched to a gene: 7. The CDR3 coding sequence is TGTGCCAGCAGCCAGCGGCCCACAGGGGCCTACGAGCAGTACTTC. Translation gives CASSQRPTGAYEQYF.

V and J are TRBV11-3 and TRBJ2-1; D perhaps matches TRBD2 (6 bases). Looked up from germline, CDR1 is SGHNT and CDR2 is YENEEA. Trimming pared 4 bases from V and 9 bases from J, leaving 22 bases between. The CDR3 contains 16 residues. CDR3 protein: CASSSPGSGGRVEQFF. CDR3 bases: TGTGCCAGCAGCTCCCCTGGTAGCGGAGGCAGGGTTGAGCAGTTCTTC.